Listed below are T cell receptor beta chains from one sample, sequenced in a study of cytomegalovirus exposure and HLA in healthy donors. The repertoire was sequenced with immunoSEQ multiplex PCR; TCRdb's copy has only in-frame clones and lacks some. Of roughly 200,000 clones in the sample, 65% to 90% were seen once. Material: PBMCs. These receptors were obtained from a woman in her 50s in good health and CMV-seronegative. The CDR3 runs from the conserved cysteine through the conserved F or W. The D gene is left open where the match is weak. Not every row has a clone size; where given, it reads once, few, many or a size class.

d_call,clone_size,v_call,j_call,cdr3_nt,cdr3_aa
TRBD2,few,TRBV19,TRBJ2-6,TGTGCCAGTACCCTGACTAGCGGGAGGTTCCGCTCTGGGGCCAACGTCCTGACTTTC,CASTLTSGRFRSGANVLTF
TRBD2,-,TRBV19,TRBJ2-1,TGTGCCAGTAGTACCCAGCGGGAGTGGGACTACAATGAGCAGTTCTTC,CASSTQREWDYNEQFF
-,-,TRBV20-1,TRBJ1-4,TGCAGTGCCCCAGAGGGCGGGAAACTGTTTTTT,CSAPEGGKLFF
TRBD2,-,TRBV5-1,TRBJ2-7,TGCGCCAGCAGCTTGGGAAGCGGGAGGATCTACGAGCAGTACTTC,CASSLGSGRIYEQYF
-,-,TRBV7-8,TRBJ1-5,TGTGCCAGCACCCCAGATAGCAATCAGCCCCAGCATTTT,CASTPDSNQPQHF
-,-,TRBV11-2,TRBJ2-1,TGTGCCAGCAGCTTAGTTATTATGGGTCTTCCTAGCTCCTACAATGAGCAGTTCTTC,CASSLVIMGLPSSYNEQFF
TRBD2,once,TRBV6-5,TRBJ2-7,TGTGCCAGTCAGTCCCGGACTAGCTCCCCGCGGCAGTACTTC,CASQSRTSSPRQYF
-,-,TRBV29-1,TRBJ1-1,TGCAGCTATGGCCGACCTCGAGGGAACACTGAAGCTTTCTTT,CSYGRPRGNTEAFF
TRBD1,-,TRBV25-1,TRBJ2-5,TGTGCCAGCAGTGGCAGGGGGTCGGGTGAGACCCAGTACTTC,CASSGRGSGETQYF
TRBD2,-,TRBV9,TRBJ2-7,TGTGCCAGCAGCGTAACTAGCGGGAGGGCCAACGAGCAGTACTTC,CASSVTSGRANEQYF
-,-,TRBV25-1,TRBJ1-2,TGTGCCAGCAGTCCCTGGAGCGACCGAAACTATGGCTACACCTTC,CASSPWSDRNYGYTF
-,-,TRBV19,TRBJ1-5,TGTGCCAGTAGTATAGGAGGGGGAGGGGACACAAATCAGCCCCAGCATTTT,CASSIGGGGDTNQPQHF
-,-,TRBV30,TRBJ1-2,TGTGCCTGGAGGGATCGGGGGAGTGGCGGCTACACCTTC,CAWRDRGSGGYTF
-,-,TRBV30,TRBJ1-4,TGTGCCTGGGCCCCAGAGGCTAATGAAAAACTGTTTTTT,CAWAPEANEKLFF
TRBD2,-,TRBV7-9,TRBJ2-1,TGTGCCAGCAGCCAGACGGGAGGTTCCTACAATGAGCAGTTCTTC,CASSQTGGSYNEQFF
TRBD2,few,TRBV5-1,TRBJ2-3,TGCGCCAGCAGCTTGCCTAGCGGGGATAGCACAGATACGCAGTATTTT,CASSLPSGDSTDTQYF
-,-,TRBV5-1,TRBJ2-1,TGCGCCAGCAGCCGGAGTACAATGGAGCAGTTCTTC,CASSRSTMEQFF
TRBD1,-,TRBV27,TRBJ2-7,TGTGCCAGCAGTTACTCGACAGGGGGGAGCTACGAGCAGTACTTC,CASSYSTGGSYEQYF
-,-,TRBV6-5,TRBJ2-7,TGTGCCAGCAGATCTCCAGATGAGCAGTACTTC,CASRSPDEQYF
-,-,TRBV7-6,TRBJ2-1,TGTGCCAGCAGCTCCGGGGCCGCCCGTTCGGGGGACAATGAGCAGTTCTTC,CASSSGAARSGDNEQFF
TRBD2,-,TRBV15,TRBJ2-1,TGTGCCACCAGCGAGGGACTAGTTACGAACAATGAGCAGTTCTTC,CATSEGLVTNNEQFF
TRBD1,few,TRBV28,TRBJ1-5,TGTGCCAGCAGGAAACAGGGGTCCCGCAATCAGCCCCAGCATTTT,CASRKQGSRNQPQHF
-,-,TRBV29-1,TRBJ2-3,TGCAGCGTTGAAGATAGGCGGGACCTTTTCGCTAGCACAGATACGCAGTATTTT,CSVEDRRDLFASTDTQYF
-,-,TRBV6-5,TRBJ1-1,TGTGCCAGCAGTGCGATCGGACAGTTCGCTGAAGCTTTCTTT,CASSAIGQFAEAFF
TRBD1,-,TRBV7-3,TRBJ2-7,TGTGCCAGCAGCACGGACAGGCCACCCTACGAGCAGTACTTC,CASSTDRPPYEQYF
-,-,TRBV28,TRBJ2-5,TGTGCCAGCAGTTCCCCCCATGAGACCCAGTACTTC,CASSSPHETQYF
TRBD2,few,TRBV2,TRBJ2-3,TGTGCCAGCAGTGAGACTAGCGAGGCAGATACGCAGTATTTT,CASSETSEADTQYF
TRBD2,-,TRBV19,TRBJ2-7,TGTGCCAGTAGTGAAATTTCTAGCGGGAGGCCTTCCTACGAGCAGTACTTC,CASSEISSGRPSYEQYF
-,-,TRBV7-2,TRBJ1-2,TGTGCCAGCAGCTTAGATTCTGGGGCAGTCGATGGCTACACCTTC,CASSLDSGAVDGYTF
-,few,TRBV12-5,TRBJ1-1,TGTGCTAGTGGTCCCCGGTGGTTAAACACTGAAGCTTTCTTT,CASGPRWLNTEAFF
-,-,TRBV7-8,TRBJ2-5,TGTGCCAGCAGCTTGGCAGAGACCCAGTACTTC,CASSLAETQYF
-,-,TRBV5-1,TRBJ1-5,TGCGCCAGCAGCTTGGATGGGGGGTTGAGACAGCCCCAGCATTTT,CASSLDGGLRQPQHF
TRBD2,-,TRBV9,TRBJ2-1,TGTGCCAGCAGCGCGGGACTAGCGACAAGACTTTCCTACAATGAGCAGTTCTTC,CASSAGLATRLSYNEQFF
TRBD1,few,TRBV11-2,TRBJ2-1,TGTGCCAGCAGCTTATCGGACAGGGGATTCGATGAGCAGTTCTTC,CASSLSDRGFDEQFF
-,-,TRBV5-4,TRBJ1-3,TGTGCCACCACGGAGGGACTCAGCTCTGGAAACACCATATATTTT,CATTEGLSSGNTIYF
-,-,TRBV18,TRBJ2-7,TGTGCCAGCTCACCAGGCCTAGCGACCTACGAGCAGTACTTC,CASSPGLATYEQYF
TRBD2,-,TRBV28,TRBJ2-1,TGTGCCAGCAGTTTAGCCCCCGGGACTAGCGGTTACTCTTACAATGAGCAGTTCTTC,CASSLAPGTSGYSYNEQFF
TRBD2,few,TRBV19,TRBJ2-5,TGTGCCAGTAGTTTCGGACTAGCGGGAGTTGATCAAGAGACCCAGTACTTC,CASSFGLAGVDQETQYF
-,-,TRBV7-2,TRBJ2-2,TGTGCCAGCAGCTTTGGTAGTAACACCGGGGAGCTGTTTTTT,CASSFGSNTGELFF
-,-,TRBV7-2,TRBJ2-7,TGTGCCAGCAGCTTACTCCCTACTAGTTTTATTGGGTACGAGCAGTACTTC,CASSLLPTSFIGYEQYF
-,-,TRBV27,TRBJ2-1,TGTGCCAGCGGGGAGGTTGGAAATGAGCAGTTCTTC,CASGEVGNEQFF
-,-,TRBV30,TRBJ2-2,TGTGCCTGGAGGGGGGCCGGGGACGGGGAGCTGTTTTTT,CAWRGAGDGELFF
TRBD1,-,TRBV6-1,TRBJ1-5,TGTGCCAGCAGAGGACAGGGGTGGATCAATCAGCCCCAGCATTTT,CASRGQGWINQPQHF
-,-,TRBV28,TRBJ1-5,TGTGCCAGCAGCCCCAACCGGAGGGGCGGCAATCAGCCCCAGCATTTT,CASSPNRRGGNQPQHF
-,-,TRBV7-7,TRBJ2-5,TGTGCCAGCAGCCCAACCAGCGGCGAGACCCAGTACTTC,CASSPTSGETQYF
-,-,TRBV6-1,TRBJ2-3,TGTGCCAGCATACAGCGGTCTAGCACAGATACGCAGTATTTT,CASIQRSSTDTQYF
-,-,TRBV7-9,TRBJ1-2,TGTGCCAGCAGCTTAGCGAGCGCAGTTGACGACTACACCTTC,CASSLASAVDDYTF
TRBD1,few,TRBV7-3,TRBJ2-7,TGTGCCAGCAGCCAAGGGACAGGGCTGGACGAGCAGTACTTC,CASSQGTGLDEQYF
TRBD2,-,TRBV27,TRBJ2-7,TGTGCCAGCGGGAGTTCTATGGCTAGCGGGAGTATTTACGAGCAGTACTTC,CASGSSMASGSIYEQYF
-,few,TRBV27,TRBJ2-7,TGTGCCAGCAGTTCGCTCGGAGGGCGGTCCTACGAGCAGTACTTC,CASSSLGGRSYEQYF
-,once,TRBV6-6,TRBJ2-7,TGTGCCAGCAGTTACCTGGGAGACTACGAGCAGTACTTC,CASSYLGDYEQYF
-,few,TRBV7-5,TRBJ1-1,TGTGTCAGAAGCTTAAGCCGGACAGGGGGCTTGAACACTGAAGCTTTCTTT,CVRSLSRTGGLNTEAFF
-,-,TRBV5-1,TRBJ1-4,TGCGCCAGCAGCCCGAGGCAGGGTAATGAAAAACTGTTTTTT,CASSPRQGNEKLFF